This TCR beta chain derives from a study of regulatory T cells in long-lasting Graves disease. Looking at the study overall: Antithyroid drugs had been taken under 3 months by newly diagnosed Graves' patients.

The authors built TCR beta libraries using iRepertoire HTBI primers and Arm-PCR of CDR3 regions. Using its own MiXCR run on the multiplex PCR reads, TCRdb lists one record per CDR3 protein. The profile shows 350,000 to 500,000 distinct CDR3 sequences, over 15% of them singletons. Per germline, CDR1 DFQATT and CDR2 SNEGSKA (reference sequence). J was trimmed by 4 bases and V by 0 bases; bases with no gene match: 14. The CDR3 has 17 residues. Stated time point: newly diagnosed GD, antithyroid drugs for less than 3 months. Extracted RNA from PBMCs served as the source of the TCR library. This clonotype was counted ten times or more. Another study also made use of these data, one on T cells in Graves' hyperthyroidism and ophthalmopathy. From that paper: Lactation, pregnancy, other autoimmune disease or uncontrolled infection excluded patients.

This TCR came from a woman under 40 with Graves disease. Sample: peripheral blood mononuclear cells (PBMCs), taken at new diagnosis, from a patient treated with antithyroid drugs. The chain recombines TRBV20-1 with TRBJ1-2; 7 nucleotides line up with TRBD1. CDR3 loop: CSARDLGGEGCCYGYTF. The DNA of the CDR3 is TGCAGTGCTAGAGACCTAGGGGGCGAGGGGTGTTGCTATGGCTACACCTTC.